This T cell receptor (beta chain) comes out of a study of T cell responses to AZD1222 COVID-19 vaccine. Trimming pared 0 bases from V and 7 bases from J, leaving 9 bases between. This CDR3 comprises 13 residues. Germline V gives CDR1 KGHSH, CDR2 LQKENI. TCRdb keeps only in-frame clones here, not all; method: immunoSEQ multiplex PCR. The sample records 130,000 to 150,000 clones, 89% being singletons. Study-wide results and caveats: Reportedly, nearly half of unique spike TCRs recognized epitopes outside B.1.351/B.1.1.7 mutations. Repertoire sampling was restricted to post-peak T cell response timepoints. Only a handful of AZD1222 recipients, six or seven in all, had baseline seropositivity.

On this clone: Its antigen remains unidentified.

This chain links TRBV18 with TRBJ1-1; no definite D call. The receptor was isolated from an adult in good health. Material: peripheral blood, obtained on day 0 of AZD1222 vaccination. The CDR3 spells CASSPPNRLEAFF. The CDR3 DNA reads TGTGCCAGCTCACCACCGAACAGACTTGAAGCTTTCTTT.